The entry below gives a single T cell receptor beta chain sequence along with its context. Antigen: not known. This entry belongs to a study of blood T cells in healthy people across ages. The CDR3 sequence is 14 residues long. Germline V CDR1 and CDR2: DFQATT, SNEGSKA (reference sequence). The ends lost 6 bases at V and 10 bases at J; junction bases unmatched: 9. For the second PCR, which ran for roughly 6 to 12 cycles, a sample-barcoded 5' primer and a J-beta primer mix were used. Each CDR3 protein gets one entry after TCRdb re-called the 5' RACE reads with MiXCR. The data show some 760,000 distinct CDR3 sequences, 25% seen once. Study conclusions and caveats: Per million T cells, TCR beta diversity dropped about linearly as age rose. Diversity figures derived from one million T cells were judged to underestimate the true value.

This same sample was also taken into another study, of T cells of mothers and their children. That source notes: Slightly higher but non-significant overlap marked related mother-child pairs versus unrelated pairs. Sequencing revealed no T cell clones that were persistent and microchimeric.

The receptor's source is a boy aged 5-17 years in good health. The sample comprised blood. The genes are TRBV20-1 and TRBJ2-1; 13 bases line up with TRBD2. The CDR3 here is CSALGLAGAQEQFF. As DNA, the CDR3 is TGCAGTGCCCTAGGACTAGCGGGAGCGCAAGAGCAGTTCTTC.